The 16 T cell receptor beta chains reported below all come from one sample, sequenced in a study of CD4 and CD8 cells across lung adenocarcinoma regions. Each CDR3 protein is one row after TCRdb ran MiXCR on the PCR reads. The data contain 20,000 to 25,000 distinct CDR3 sequences, around half of them seen just once; the ten biggest clones take up around a quarter. The sequenced sample consisted of CD8+ T cells from the center of a lung tumor. The receptors derive from a female donor with lung adenocarcinoma. The CD4 and CD8 labels of this study may be unreliable.

This chain uses TRBV6-1 with TRBJ2-3; TRBD2 aligns across 8 bases. CDR1 is MNHNS and CDR2 is SASEGT in the germline V gene. This CDR3 spans 18 amino acids. V lost 8 bases to trimming and J lost 2 bases; unmatched junction nucleotides: 18. Here the CDR3 reads CASPPPREGLLPTDTQYF. CDR3 DNA sequence: TGTGCCAGCCCCCCCCCCCGGGAGGGCCTTTTACCCACAGATACGCAGTATTTT.

As concerns this clonotype: The junction departs from the called germline gene at one end, perhaps through a read error. The J gene is TRBJ2-3, the V gene TRBV7-2; D gene unclear. CDR3 length: 14 residues. CDR1 and CDR2 from the germline V gene are SGHTA and FQGNSA. DNA of the CDR3: TGTGCCAGCAGGGTAGTGTGGGCCCCAGACACGCAGTATTTC. Residues: CASRVVWAPDTQYF.

The chain is built from TRBV6-5 and TRBJ2-1; 7 nucleotides align to TRBD2. CDR3 size: 15 residues. Germline V gene data show CDR1 as MNHEY and CDR2 as SVGAGI. The trim removed 0 bases at V and 4 bases at J, leaving 3 bases unmatched. CDR3 DNA: TGTGCCAGCAGTTACTCCCCTAGCGGATACAATGAGCAGTTCTTC. Translated: CASSYSPSGYNEQFF.

Concerning this clonotype itself: The junction does not match germline at one end; this may be a read error. The J gene is TRBJ2-3, the V gene TRBV6-5; TRBD2 might be the D (6 bases). Germline lookup yields CDR1 MNHEY and CDR2 SVGAGI. The CDR3 totals 15 residues. CDR3 protein: CASSSVPGATDTQYF. DNA for the CDR3: TGTGCCAGCAGTTCGGTACCGGGAGCCACAGATACGCAGTATTTC.

The chain employs TRBV6-1 and TRBJ2-5; TRBD1 aligns across 9 bases. The end of the DNA is better explained by TRBJ2-7, so the J call may be wrong. Germline CDR1 is MNHNS and CDR2 is SASEGT. The CDR3 has 14 amino acids. The CDR3 reads CASSPGTGRYEQYF. Here the CDR3 DNA reads TGTGCCAGCAGTCCCGGGACAGGGCGCTACGAGCAGTACTTC.

This clonotype is medium-sized. This rearrangement joins TRBV6-1 to TRBJ1-1; 9 bases are a match to TRBD1. Germline V lookup: CDR1 MNHNS, CDR2 SASEGT. V shed 8 bases and J 6 bases; nucleotides not matched to a gene: 7. The CDR3 has 13 amino acids. CDR3 in DNA: TGTGCCAGCTCCGGGACAGGGCGATCTGAAGCTTTCTTT. It encodes CASSGTGRSEAFF.

This clonotype has only a few counts. The chain is built from TRBV6-4 and TRBJ2-2, with unresolved D. V was pared by 2 bases and J by 3 bases, with 7 bases between. Germline V gene sequence: CDR1 MRHNA, CDR2 SNTAGT. This CDR3 has 14 residues. CDR3 region: CASSDARYTGELFF. Written as DNA, the CDR3 is TGTGCCAGCAGTGACGCGAGGTACACCGGGGAGCTGTTTTTT.

This clonotype was recorded many times. This chain joins TRBV2 and TRBJ1-1; maybe TRBD1 (5 bases). The CDR3 runs to 16 residues. Germline CDR1 and CDR2: SNHLY and FYNNEI. The V gene lost 7 bases and the J gene lost 0 bases, with 18 bases spanning the gap. CDR3 sequence (DNA): TGTGCCAGCATTCCCCGGCAGGGAGGGATGAACACTGAAGCTTTCTTT. Encoded protein: CASIPRQGGMNTEAFF.

The rearrangement joins TRBV6-1 to TRBJ2-3; unclear D gene. The CDR3 loop spans 13 amino acids. Germline V gene lookup returns CDR1 MNHNS and CDR2 SASEGT. Trimming cost V 2 bases and J 4 bases, with 7 bases left between them. The CDR3 loop reads CASSETIPDTQYF. CDR3 DNA sequence: TGTGCCAGCAGTGAAACCATCCCAGATACGCAGTATTTT.

This clonotype was counted between two and nine times. This may stem from a read error, because a much larger clone lies one nucleotide away. In DNA form, the CDR3 reads TGTGCCAGCAGCTTAGGGACGCTGGCCTACAATGAGCAGTACTTC. Encoded protein: CASSLGTLAYNEQYF. J is TRBJ2-4 and V is TRBV7-2; no clear D. Germline assignment: CDR1 SGHTA and CDR2 FQGNSA. This CDR3 has 15 amino acids. V lost 1 base and J lost 13, with 20 bases in between.

The rearrangement joins TRBV5-1 to TRBJ2-2; D is unresolved. CDR3 length equals 16 residues. Germline loops: CDR1 SGHRS, CDR2 YFSETQ. Trimming left V 0 bases short and J 1 base short, with 10 bases between. As DNA, the CDR3 is TGCGCCAGCAGCTTGGGGGTAGCCTTGAACACCGGGGAGCTGTTTTTT. This translates into CASSLGVALNTGELFF.

This clonotype turned up a few times. CDR3 sequence (DNA): TGTGCCAGCAGTGCAGGGCCTCGTGAAAAACTGTTTTTT. It specifies CASSAGPREKLFF. The V gene is TRBV25-1, the J gene TRBJ1-4; TRBD1 might be the D (5 bases). The CDR3 extends over 13 amino acids. The germline V gene has CDR1 MGHDK and CDR2 SYGVNS. V lost 4 bases and J 7 bases, leaving 10 bases between the germline ends.

This rearrangement joins TRBV10-1 to TRBJ1-4; no definite D call. The germline gives CDR1 WNHNN, CDR2 SYGVQD (reference sequence). The length of the CDR3 is 14 residues. V lost 0 bases and J lost 4, with 6 bases in between. The CDR3 is CASSESGINEKLFF. The CDR3 DNA is TGCGCCAGCAGTGAGTCCGGCATTAATGAAAAACTGTTTTTT.

The chain has TRBV6-1 and TRBJ1-4; D not resolved. CDR1 is MNHNS and CDR2 is SASEGT in the germline V gene. The ends were cut back, 3 bases at V and 0 bases at J, with 5 bases in the middle. The CDR3 has 14 amino acids. As DNA, the CDR3 is TGTGCCAGCAGTGATCCCGCAACTAATGAAAAACTGTTTTTT. Residues: CASSDPATNEKLFF.

The chain couples TRBV10-3 to TRBJ2-3, with 7 bases aligning to TRBD2. CDR1 and CDR2 from the germline V gene are ENHRY and SYGVKD. This CDR3 is built from 15 residues. The V segment lost 2 bases and the J segment 12 bases; nucleotides outside the gene matches: 14. The CDR3 protein is CAISEGAGAEDIQYF. The CDR3 DNA is TGTGCCATCAGTGAGGGGGCGGGAGCCGAAGACATTCAGTATTTT.

Concerning this clonotype: A much larger clone is a single base away; this may be a read error. This chain links TRBV6-1 with TRBJ2-1, with TRBD1 matching over 9 bases. Germline CDR1 MNHNS, CDR2 SASEGT. Trimming at V came to 9 bases and at J to 13 bases, leaving 13 bases not matched to a gene. The CDR3 is made up of 13 amino acids. The CDR3 nucleotides are TGTGCCAGGAGTCCGGGACAGGGCGAGACCCAGTTCTTC. This gives the protein CARSPGQGETQFF.